The text below deals with one T cell receptor beta chain. The CDR3 length is 17 residues. In germline, CDR1 is SEHNR, CDR2 FQNEAQ (reference sequence). Unmatched junction bases numbered 12, after V lost 5 bases and J lost 4 bases. This entry is derived from a study of control samples from healthy donors and cancer patients. Sequencing used immunoSEQ multiplex PCR; TCRdb keeps in-frame clones, though not all of them. Of approximately 97,000 clones in the sample, roughly 94% were seen once. The rearrangement uses TRBV7-9 and TRBJ2-3; 10 positions agree with TRBD2. The material sequenced was blood. The receptor was derived from a woman in her late teens or twenties in good health. CDR3 sequence: CASSTNIAGGTPDTQYF. In DNA, the CDR3 is TGTGCCAGCAGCACCAATATAGCGGGAGGTACCCCAGATACGCAGTATTTT. The whole variable domain, filled in from reference TRBV7-9 and TRBJ2-3, reads DTGVSQNPRHKITKRGQNVTFRCDPISEHNRLYWYRQTLGQGPEFLTYFQNEAQLEKSRLLSDRFSAERPKGSFSTLEIQRTEQGDSAMYLCASSTNIAGGTPDTQYFGPGTRLTVL.